The rows below give T cell receptor beta chains drawn from one sample of a study of cytomegalovirus exposure and HLA in healthy donors. Assay: immunoSEQ multiplex PCR; the TCRdb copy retains only in-frame clones and omits some. The data hold 130,000 or so clones, with 8.5% to 10% observed a single time. Sequencing input: PBMCs. The receptors come from a man aged 35 to 55 in good health and CMV-seronegative. CDR3s include the opening cysteine and the closing phenylalanine or tryptophan. Each record gives: J gene, V gene, clone size, CDR3 protein. For some rows the clone size is stated as once, few or many, or as a class when expanded; others skip it.

j_gene: TRBJ1-2
v_gene: TRBV29-1
abundance: few
CDR3aa: CSVRGGYGYTF

j_gene: TRBJ1-5
v_gene: TRBV7-2
abundance: .
CDR3aa: CASSHSNQPQHF

j_gene: TRBJ1-3
v_gene: TRBV9
abundance: few
CDR3aa: CASSGQPALGSLVSGNTIYF

j_gene: TRBJ2-2
v_gene: TRBV6-5
abundance: .
CDR3aa: CASRGRGYTGELFF

j_gene: TRBJ1-1
v_gene: TRBV15
abundance: .
CDR3aa: CATSRDQGLNTEAFF

j_gene: TRBJ2-5
v_gene: TRBV4-1
abundance: .
CDR3aa: CASSQEGAQETQYF

j_gene: TRBJ2-3
v_gene: TRBV11-2
abundance: few
CDR3aa: CASSLVGGTDTQYF

j_gene: TRBJ1-4
v_gene: TRBV28
abundance: .
CDR3aa: CASSSPGGAEEKLFF

j_gene: TRBJ1-3
v_gene: TRBV7-2
abundance: few
CDR3aa: CATGQSGNTIYF

j_gene: TRBJ1-2
v_gene: TRBV6-5
abundance: few
CDR3aa: CASRTTGGYGYTF

j_gene: TRBJ2-1
v_gene: TRBV9
abundance: many
CDR3aa: CASSVRFETHEQFF

j_gene: TRBJ2-2
v_gene: TRBV5-1
abundance: .
CDR3aa: CASSLMGLAGRTGELFF

j_gene: TRBJ2-1
v_gene: TRBV6-6
abundance: .
CDR3aa: CASSKLAGGNEQFF

j_gene: TRBJ1-1
v_gene: TRBV7-9
abundance: few
CDR3aa: CASSFGHPNTEAFF

j_gene: TRBJ1-4
v_gene: TRBV28
abundance: few
CDR3aa: CASSRWARANEKLFF

j_gene: TRBJ1-6
v_gene: TRBV7-2
abundance: .
CDR3aa: CASRPDRGNSPLHF

j_gene: TRBJ1-2
v_gene: TRBV19
abundance: .
CDR3aa: CASTPRGTGHGYTF

j_gene: TRBJ2-3
v_gene: TRBV6-4
abundance: few
CDR3aa: CASSDSPGGADTQYF

j_gene: TRBJ1-1
v_gene: TRBV6-6
abundance: .
CDR3aa: CASSFSTNTEAFF

j_gene: TRBJ2-1
v_gene: TRBV5-5
abundance: few
CDR3aa: CASSLAVYLPNEQFF

j_gene: TRBJ1-2
v_gene: TRBV7-2
abundance: few
CDR3aa: CASSSNELRGYTF

j_gene: TRBJ2-3
v_gene: TRBV12-5
abundance: few
CDR3aa: CASGPGTSGYPSTDTQYF